The source of this T cell receptor beta chain is a study of blood T cell repertoires in COVID-19 (dated by TCRdb to the early 2020s). For the study in its entirety: Samples covering the acute and convalescent phases of COVID-19 were provided by collaborators in the United States, Italy and Spain. The repertoires were released in a freely available public database intended as a resource for research on the immune response to SARS-CoV-2. HLA class I and class II types, where available, came from metadata supplied by the sample provider rather than from assay-based typing. The sample metadata nearly always contained a de-identified subject ID, COVID-19 status, age in years and sex. The prospective study material was composed of cDNA or gDNA derived from T cells, B-cell-depleted T cells, or PBMCs. Samples came from the ongoing ImmuneRACE study (first 160 participants) plus 1,254 subjects from 6 global collaborators. Deeply sampled blood TCRbeta repertoires from subjects exposed to, actively infected with, or recovered from COVID-19 were included in the dataset. Overall study outcomes, separate from this receptor: The amount of clinical and demographic metadata varied by source and participant and was provided uncurated.

Remarks on this clone: Its antigen remains undetermined. No base-level quality is on record; no much larger clone is a single base apart.

The immunoSEQ Assay, a bias-controlled multiplex PCR, was used to amplify TCRbeta CDR3 regions from genomic DNA. Concerning the study's data processing: The number of nucleated cells in each sample was estimated from the amplification of reference gene primers within the assay. To quantify the absolute abundance of each unique TCRbeta CDR3 rearrangement, sequence reads were collapsed and filtered. For each sample, productive Simpson clonality was calculated by taking the square root of Simpson's diversity index across productive rearrangements. Not all clones reach the TCRdb copy of this immuneACCESS table, which keeps in-frame sequences only. Checked studies attribute under half of the gap to unresolved V genes and leave the rest unexplained. That table is the source of V, J and clone size, and D and trimming were worked out from the DNA. The sample table holds hundreds of thousands of clones, of which about 87% were seen once. 1% to 1.5% of the sample is in the top ten clones.

Whole blood was collected in K2EDTA tubes by collaborating institutions according to the institutions' own protocols. For TCRbeta analysis, collaborator samples were shipped as frozen whole blood, as isolated PBMCs, or as DNA extracted from either sample type. Between the V and J ends, shortened by 6 bases and 5 bases respectively, the junction contains 11 bases. From a lookup of the germline V gene (reference sequence), CDR1 and CDR2 are LNHDA and SQIVND. The CDR3 holds 13 amino acids from the cysteine to the phenylalanine. This entry keeps only the CDR3 DNA: 39 bases, framed from base 1. The sequence was obtained from a man between 65 and 85 years old with acute or convalescent COVID-19. Recombination connected TRBV19 to TRBJ2-1; the D gene lacks a confident call. Sequencing was performed on peripheral blood. The CDR3: CASRATYDNEQFF. The nucleotide sequence reads TGTGCCAGTAGAGCGACGTACGACAATGAGCAGTTCTTC.